The 25 T cell receptor beta chains reported below all come from one sample, sequenced in a study of tumor-infiltrating lymphocytes in localized non-small cell lung cancer. Some clones are missing from TCRdb's copy, which holds only in-frame ones; the method was immunoSEQ multiplex PCR. The repertoire holds 10,000 to 15,000 clones, 80% to 90% seen once, with approximately 3.7% in the top ten. The sample taken for sequencing was uninvolved lung tissue not adjacent to the tumor. All receptors come from a human donor with non-small cell lung cancer.

The chain links TRBV15 to TRBJ1-4; no clear D. CDR1 LNHNV and CDR2 YYDKDF come from the germline V gene (reference sequence). Trimming removed 0 bases from V and 7 bases from J, with 12 bases in between. This CDR3 has 15 amino acids. The CDR3 region has the DNA TGTGCCACCAGCAGAGATCCCGGGGTTGGTGAAAAACTGTTTTTT. Residues: CATSRDPGVGEKLFF.

The genes are TRBV7-6 and TRBJ2-3; no reliable D call. Germline V CDR1 and CDR2: SGHVS, FNYEAQ. The length of the CDR3 is 12 residues. Trimming pared 2 bases from V and 0 bases from J, leaving 0 bases between. The CDR3 bases are TGTGCCAGCAGCTTAAGCACAGATACGCAGTATTTT. This encodes CASSLSTDTQYF.

DNA for the CDR3: TGTGCCTGGAGTGTATTGGGTAACGAGCAGTACTTC. Its protein product is CAWSVLGNEQYF. The V and J genes are TRBV30 and TRBJ2-7; D not certain. Trimming removed 0 bases at V and 5 bases at J, with 8 bases between. The CDR3 length is 12 residues. Germline CDR1 and CDR2: GTSNPN and SVGIG (reference sequence).

By its share, this clone is medium-sized. The chain joins TRBV30 to TRBJ2-7; 7 bases line up with TRBD1. Germline V CDR1 and CDR2: GTSNPN, SVGIG (reference sequence). Unmatched junction bases numbered 8, after V lost 2 bases and J lost 4 bases. The CDR3 extends over 14 amino acids. As DNA, the CDR3 is TGTGCCTGGAGTTCGACAGGGATTGGGTACGAGCAGTACTTC. Encoded protein: CAWSSTGIGYEQYF.

The chain joins TRBV7-2 to TRBJ1-3, with D perhaps TRBD1 (5 bases). The CDR3 runs 15 residues. The ends were cut back, 4 bases at V and 0 bases at J, with 10 bases in the middle. Germline V gene sequence: CDR1 SGHTA, CDR2 FQGNSA. CDR3 DNA: TGTGCCAGCAGCTCTCGCGACAGCTCTGGAAACACCATATATTTT. Its protein product is CASSSRDSSGNTIYF.

This rearrangement joins TRBV5-1 to TRBJ1-3; D not certain. Looked up from germline, CDR1 is SGHRS and CDR2 is YFSETQ. V lost 1 base, J lost 2 bases, and 13 bases lay in between. This CDR3 comprises 16 residues. As DNA, the CDR3 is TGCGCCAGCAGCTTGAAACGGGAACCACCTGGAAACACCATATATTTT. Translated, it gives CASSLKREPPGNTIYF.

The rearrangement links TRBV6-1 to TRBJ2-1, with D possibly being TRBD2 (6 bases). CDR3 length: 14 residues. Looked up from germline, CDR1 is MNHNS and CDR2 is SASEGT. Trimming took 6 bases from V and 5 from J, leaving 14 bases between them. For the CDR3, the DNA is TGTGCCAGCAGGACGGGGAGGCACAACAATGAGCAGTTCTTC. Its translation: CASRTGRHNNEQFF.

This chain connects TRBV7-8 to TRBJ1-2; D gene uncertain. CDR1 is SGHVS, CDR2 FQNEAQ, per germline. CDR3 length equals 15 residues. V shed 1 base and J shed 7 bases, with 16 bases lying between them. CDR3 sequence (DNA): TGTGCCAGCAGCTTAGAAGGCAAACCGGTGGCTGGCTACACCTTC. This translates into CASSLEGKPVAGYTF.

This chain joins TRBV6-1 and TRBJ1-1; no firm D call. Trimming shortened V by 7 bases and J by 3 bases, and 9 bases separated the two germline ends. The CDR3 is made up of 12 amino acids. The germline gives CDR1 MNHNS, CDR2 SASEGT. In nucleotides, the CDR3 is TGTGCCAGCACCCAGTGGCACACTGAAGCTTTCTTT. Translation: CASTQWHTEAFF.

This chain links TRBV4-2 with TRBJ1-2; 7 bases line up with TRBD1. This CDR3 is built from 15 residues. V lost 0 bases to trimming and J lost 5 bases; unmatched junction nucleotides: 6. CDR1 LGHNA and CDR2 YNFKEQ come from the germline V gene. The CDR3 DNA reads as TGTGCCAGCAGCCAAGATCTAGGGACAGATTATGGCTACACCTTC. Translating gives CASSQDLGTDYGYTF.

The chain employs TRBV29-1 and TRBJ1-1; 8 bases map to TRBD1. The CDR3 spans 14 residues. With 2 bases clipped from V and 11 bases from J, the junction kept 13 bases outside the gene matches. Germline-derived CDR1 and CDR2 are SQVTM and ANQGSEA. CDR3 sequence reads: CSVERGGQVGRAFF. The CDR3, as DNA: TGCAGCGTTGAACGAGGGGGACAGGTCGGTAGGGCTTTCTTT.

The gene calls are TRBV11-2 and TRBJ1-1; no reliable D call. Germline lookup yields CDR1 SGHAT and CDR2 FQNNGV. Trimming took off 6 bases at V and 1 base at J, with 18 bases between the two ends. CDR3 size: 16 residues. In nucleotides, the CDR3 is TGTGCCAGCAGTTTAATGGCGGGTCTGGGGAACACTGAAGCTTTCTTT. Residues: CASSLMAGLGNTEAFF.

The gene calls are TRBV2 and TRBJ2-3, with D uncertain. Germline CDR1 is SNHLY and CDR2 is FYNNEI. The ends were cut back, 8 bases at V and 3 bases at J, with 6 bases in the middle. The CDR3 contains 11 residues. DNA of the CDR3: TGTGCCAGCGGAAGAACAGATACGCAGTATTTT. The encoded protein is CASGRTDTQYF.

The chain couples TRBV5-1 to TRBJ2-1; possible D gene TRBD2, 6 bases. This CDR3 comprises 15 residues. CDR1 is SGHRS and CDR2 is YFSETQ in the germline V gene. V was trimmed by 1 base and J by 3 bases, leaving 11 bases between them. CDR3 DNA sequence: TGCGCCAGCAGCTTGTCGGGAGAAGACTACAATGAGCAGTTCTTC. It encodes CASSLSGEDYNEQFF.

V is TRBV30 and J is TRBJ1-5, with a weak D call TRBD1 (6 bases). Germline values: CDR1 GTSNPN, CDR2 SVGIG (reference sequence). There are 13 residues in the CDR3. Trimming pared 2 bases from V and 6 bases from J, leaving 11 bases between. The CDR3 coding sequence is TGTGCCTGGAGTATCAGGGGCGGTCAGCCCCAGCATTTT. This encodes CAWSIRGGQPQHF.

In its sample, this clone was seen a few times. The chain carries TRBV7-2 and TRBJ1-1, with D hard to call. Trimming took 5 bases from V and 1 from J, leaving 11 bases between them. Germline V gene sequence: CDR1 SGHTA, CDR2 FQGNSA. CDR3 length: 14 residues. Here the CDR3 DNA reads TGTGCCAGCAGCGTGGACGGGTCGAACACTGAAGCTTTCTTT. Its protein product is CASSVDGSNTEAFF.

The chain is built from TRBV6-4 and TRBJ2-2; D not certain. The CDR3 consists of 14 residues. Germline V lookup: CDR1 MRHNA, CDR2 SNTAGT. V lost 0 bases, J lost 4 bases, and 6 bases lay in between. The CDR3 here is CASSDSTSTGELFF. The CDR3 region has the DNA TGTGCCAGCAGTGACTCGACCAGCACCGGGGAGCTGTTTTTT.

V gene TRBV6-1 combines with J gene TRBJ2-2; D assignment may be TRBD1 or TRBD2 (6 bases each). Per germline, CDR1 MNHNS and CDR2 SASEGT. Trimming took off 10 bases at V and 3 bases at J, with 18 bases between the two ends. The CDR3 contains 15 residues. The CDR3 bases are TGTGCCACCAGAGCTGGGGGGCTGGACACCGGGGAGCTGTTTTTT. Translation: CATRAGGLDTGELFF.

The chain joins TRBV5-4 to TRBJ2-7, with D tentatively TRBD1 (6 bases). Trimming took 4 bases from V and 4 from J, leaving 6 bases between them. Germline CDR1 is SGHNT and CDR2 is YYREEE (reference sequence). The CDR3 runs 11 residues. The CDR3 region has the DNA TGTGCCAGCAGCGGACAGTACGAGCAGTACTTC. Translating it yields CASSGQYEQYF. Filled out from reference TRBV5-4 and TRBJ2-7, the complete variable domain reads ETGVTQSPTHLIKTRGQQVTLRCSSQSGHNTVSWYQQALGQGPQFIFQYYREEENGRGNFPPRFSGLQFPNYSSELNVNALELDDSALYLCASSGQYEQYFGPGTRLTVT.

V usage is TRBV5-6 and J usage is TRBJ2-7, with 7 positions matching TRBD1. CDR3 length equals 14 residues. The germline V gene encodes CDR1 SGHDT and CDR2 YYEEEE. V shed 4 bases, J shed 5 bases, and the junction held 9 bases outside the gene matches. This CDR3 reads CASSPSTGVHEQYF. The CDR3 DNA reads TGTGCCAGCAGCCCGTCAACAGGGGTCCACGAGCAGTACTTC.

On this clone itself: Other DNA sequences in the sample encode the same CDR3. V is TRBV4-1 and J is TRBJ1-5; D remains ambiguous. Germline assignment: CDR1 MGHRA and CDR2 YSYEKL. Trimming stripped 0 bases from V and 1 base from J, with 7 bases between. CDR3 size: 15 residues. CDR3 loop: CASSQDMGSNQPQHF. In DNA, the CDR3 is TGCGCCAGCAGCCAAGATATGGGAAGCAATCAGCCCCAGCATTTT.

This clone has only one observation. V gene TRBV18 combines with J gene TRBJ1-1; D unresolved. V was cut by 6 bases and J by 7 bases, with 18 bases left in between. Germline CDR1 reads KGHSH; CDR2 reads LQKENI. The CDR3 is 14 amino acids. This CDR3 reads CASSLNGRDDEAFF. The CDR3 DNA sequence: TGTGCCAGCTCCTTGAACGGCCGCGATGATGAAGCTTTCTTT.

The rearrangement joins TRBV4-2 to TRBJ2-1; 7 bases map to TRBD2. The V gene end was trimmed by 0 bases and the J gene end by 0 bases; junction bases not matched to a gene: 8. Looked up from germline, CDR1 is LGHNA and CDR2 is YNFKEQ. This CDR3 spans 18 amino acids. For the CDR3, the DNA is TGTGCCAGCAGCCAAGATTCGGGGGAGGGGAGCTCCTACAATGAGCAGTTCTTC. As protein: CASSQDSGEGSSYNEQFF.

The chain has TRBV6-6 and TRBJ1-5; D gene unclear. CDR1 is MNHNY, CDR2 SVGAGI, per germline (reference sequence). The CDR3 runs to 16 residues. The V end lost 6 bases, the J end lost 2 bases, and 17 bases lay between the germline ends. In DNA, the CDR3 is TGTGCCAGCAGCCCATTGGGAGTTCGGGGCAATCAGCCCCAGCATTTT. Translating it yields CASSPLGVRGNQPQHF.

The chain combines TRBV5-5 with TRBJ1-5; perhaps TRBD1 as D (5 bases). The V and J ends lost 0 bases and 7 bases respectively, with 11 bases between them. This CDR3 is 14 amino acids long. The germline V gene encodes CDR1 SGHKS and CDR2 YYEKEE (reference sequence). CDR3 residues: CASSLDGGRQPQHF. CDR3 coding DNA: TGTGCCAGCAGCTTGGATGGGGGGAGGCAGCCCCAGCATTTT.